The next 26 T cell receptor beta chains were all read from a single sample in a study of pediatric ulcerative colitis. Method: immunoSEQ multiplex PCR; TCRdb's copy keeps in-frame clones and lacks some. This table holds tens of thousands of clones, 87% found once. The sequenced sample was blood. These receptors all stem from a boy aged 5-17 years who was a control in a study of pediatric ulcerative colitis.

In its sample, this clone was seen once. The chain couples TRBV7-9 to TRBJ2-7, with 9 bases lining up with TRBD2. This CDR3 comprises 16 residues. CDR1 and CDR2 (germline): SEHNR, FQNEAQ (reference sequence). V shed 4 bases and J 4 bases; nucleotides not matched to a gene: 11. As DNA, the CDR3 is TGTGCCAGCAGCTCCAAGCTAGCGGGATATGGTTACGAGCAGTACTTC. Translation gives CASSSKLAGYGYEQYF.

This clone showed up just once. This CDR3 is CASRKRTSATYEQYF. CDR3 coding DNA: TGTGCCAGCAGAAAGAGGACTAGCGCGACCTACGAGCAGTACTTC. The chain carries TRBV11-2 and TRBJ2-7, with TRBD2 matching 9 bases. The length of the CDR3 is 15 residues. Germline assignment: CDR1 SGHAT and CDR2 FQNNGV. The V segment lost 6 bases and the J segment 2 bases; nucleotides outside the gene matches: 8.

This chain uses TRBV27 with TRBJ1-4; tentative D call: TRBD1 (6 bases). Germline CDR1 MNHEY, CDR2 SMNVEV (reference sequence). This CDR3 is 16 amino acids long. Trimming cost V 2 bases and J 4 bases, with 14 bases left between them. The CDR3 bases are TGTGCCAGCAGTTTAAGGGGACAAAAATTTAATGAAAAACTGTTTTTT. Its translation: CASSLRGQKFNEKLFF.

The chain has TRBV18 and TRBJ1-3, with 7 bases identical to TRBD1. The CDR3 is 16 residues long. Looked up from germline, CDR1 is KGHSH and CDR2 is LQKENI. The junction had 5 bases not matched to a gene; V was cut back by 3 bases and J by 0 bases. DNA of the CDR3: TGTGCCAGCTCACCTGGGACAGAGAGCTCTGGAAACACCATATATTTT. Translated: CASSPGTESSGNTIYF.

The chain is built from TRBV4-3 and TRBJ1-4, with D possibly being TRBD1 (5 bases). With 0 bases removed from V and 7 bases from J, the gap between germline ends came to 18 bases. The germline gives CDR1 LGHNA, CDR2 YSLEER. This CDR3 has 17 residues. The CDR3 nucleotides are TGCGCCAGCAGCCAAGATTTAGGGGCACCGGGCCGTGAAAAACTGTTTTTT. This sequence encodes CASSQDLGAPGREKLFF.

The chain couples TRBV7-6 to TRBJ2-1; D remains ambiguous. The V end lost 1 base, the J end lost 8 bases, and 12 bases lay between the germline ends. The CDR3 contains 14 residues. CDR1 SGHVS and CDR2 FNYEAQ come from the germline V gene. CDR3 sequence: CASSLGVGPDEQFF. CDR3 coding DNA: TGTGCCAGCAGCTTAGGAGTTGGCCCGGATGAGCAGTTCTTC. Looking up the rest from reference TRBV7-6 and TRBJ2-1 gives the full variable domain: GAGVSQSPRYKVTKRGQDVALRCDPISGHVSLYWYRQALGQGPEFLTYFNYEAQQDKSGLPNDRFSAERPEGSISTLTIQRTEQRDSAMYRCASSLGVGPDEQFFGPGTRLTVL.

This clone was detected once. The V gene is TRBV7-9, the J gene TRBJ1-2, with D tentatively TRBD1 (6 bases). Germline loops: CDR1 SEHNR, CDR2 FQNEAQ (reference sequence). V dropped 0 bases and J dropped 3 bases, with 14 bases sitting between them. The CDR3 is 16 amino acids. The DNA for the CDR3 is TGTGCCAGCAGCTTAGCGTTAGGGGGTCGGGACTATGGCTACACCTTC. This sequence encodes CASSLALGGRDYGYTF.

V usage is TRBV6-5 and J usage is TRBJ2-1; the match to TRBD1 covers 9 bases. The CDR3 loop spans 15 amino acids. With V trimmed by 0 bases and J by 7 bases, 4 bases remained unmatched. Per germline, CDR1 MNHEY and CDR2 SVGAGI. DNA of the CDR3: TGTGCCAGCAGTTACTCCGGGACAGGGAGAAATGAGCAGTTCTTC. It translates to CASSYSGTGRNEQFF.

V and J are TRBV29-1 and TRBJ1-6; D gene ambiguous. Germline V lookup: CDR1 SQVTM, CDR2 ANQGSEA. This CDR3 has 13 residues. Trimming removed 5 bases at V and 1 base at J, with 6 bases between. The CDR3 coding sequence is TGCAGCGTTCAGTCATCCTATAATTCACCCCTCCACTTT. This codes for CSVQSSYNSPLHF. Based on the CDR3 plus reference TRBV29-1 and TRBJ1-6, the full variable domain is SAVISQKPSRDICQRGTSLTIQCQVDSQVTMMFWYRQQPGQSLTLIATANQGSEATYESGFVIDKFPISRPNLTFSTLTVSNMSPEDSSIYLCSVQSSYNSPLHFGNGTRLTVT.

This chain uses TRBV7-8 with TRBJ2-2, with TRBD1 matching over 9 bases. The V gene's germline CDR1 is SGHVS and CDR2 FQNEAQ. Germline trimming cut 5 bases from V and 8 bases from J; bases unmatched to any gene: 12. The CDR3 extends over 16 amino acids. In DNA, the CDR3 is TGTGCCAGCAGCCAACGCCCGGGACAGGGTTTAGGGGAGCTGTTTTTT. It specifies CASSQRPGQGLGELFF. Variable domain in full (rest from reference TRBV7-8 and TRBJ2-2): GAGVSQSPRYKVAKRGQDVALRCDPISGHVSLFWYQQALGQGPEFLTYFQNEAQLDKSGLPSDRFFAERPEGSVSTLKIQRTQQEDSAVYLCASSQRPGQGLGELFFGEGSRLTVL.

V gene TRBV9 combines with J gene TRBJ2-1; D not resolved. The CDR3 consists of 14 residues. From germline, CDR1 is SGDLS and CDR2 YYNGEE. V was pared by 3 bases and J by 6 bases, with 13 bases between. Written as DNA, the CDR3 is TGTGCCAGCAGCGATTACGACTTCGGCAATGAGCAGTTCTTC. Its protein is CASSDYDFGNEQFF.

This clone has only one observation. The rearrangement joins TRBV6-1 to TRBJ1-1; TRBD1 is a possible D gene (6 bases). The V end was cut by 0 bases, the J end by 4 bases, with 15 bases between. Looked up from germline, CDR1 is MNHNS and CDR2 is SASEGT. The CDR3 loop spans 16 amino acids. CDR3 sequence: CASSEALSGAGTEAFF. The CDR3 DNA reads TGTGCCAGCAGTGAAGCGCTTTCAGGGGCAGGCACTGAAGCTTTCTTT.

The CDR3 nucleotides read TGTGCCAGCTCAACACGACAGGGGGAGAGCGGGGCCAACGTCCTGACTTTC. It is translated as CASSTRQGESGANVLTF. This sequence joins TRBV18 and TRBJ2-6; 9 nucleotides align to TRBD1. Germline CDR1 is KGHSH and CDR2 is LQKENI. This CDR3 has 17 residues. Losses at the gene ends were 5 bases for V and 4 bases for J; bases not matched to a gene: 9.

Here the CDR3 reads CASGEDSTDTQYF. The CDR3 DNA follows: TGTGCCAGCGGGGAGGACTCCACAGATACGCAGTATTTT. The chain combines TRBV6-5 with TRBJ2-3, with D maybe TRBD2 (6 bases). Germline assignment: CDR1 MNHEY and CDR2 SVGAGI. The CDR3 consists of 13 residues. Trimming removed 8 bases from V and 2 bases from J, with 11 bases in between.

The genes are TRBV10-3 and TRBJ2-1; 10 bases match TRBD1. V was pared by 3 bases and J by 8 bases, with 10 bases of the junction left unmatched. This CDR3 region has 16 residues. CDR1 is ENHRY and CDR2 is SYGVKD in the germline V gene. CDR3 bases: TGTGCCATCAGTGACCCCCGCGACAGGGGGCGCGATGAGCAGTTCTTC. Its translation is CAISDPRDRGRDEQFF.

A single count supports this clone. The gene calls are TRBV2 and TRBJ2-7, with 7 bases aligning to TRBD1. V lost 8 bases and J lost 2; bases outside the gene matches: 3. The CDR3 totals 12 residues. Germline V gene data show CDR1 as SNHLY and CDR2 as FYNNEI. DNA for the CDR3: TGTGCCAGCGGGACAGAAGCCTACGAGCAGTACTTC. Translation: CASGTEAYEQYF.

The chain's CDR3 is CASSLGRGSEKLFF. As DNA, the CDR3 is TGTGCCAGCTCACTCGGGAGAGGGAGTGAAAAACTGTTTTTT. V gene TRBV18 combines with J gene TRBJ1-4; D gene ambiguous. The germline V gene encodes CDR1 KGHSH and CDR2 LQKENI. The length of the CDR3 is 14 residues. Trimming removed 4 bases from V and 7 bases from J, with 13 bases in between.

The CDR3 coding sequence is TGTGCCTCAAGAGGGCCAGGGGGCTCAGATACGCAGTATTTT. It yields the protein CASRGPGGSDTQYF. J is TRBJ2-3 and V is TRBV6-4; 8 nucleotides match TRBD1. Germline values: CDR1 MRHNA, CDR2 SNTAGT. The CDR3 is 14 residues long. After removal of 11 bases from V and 4 bases from J, the junction contained 11 bases not matched to a gene.

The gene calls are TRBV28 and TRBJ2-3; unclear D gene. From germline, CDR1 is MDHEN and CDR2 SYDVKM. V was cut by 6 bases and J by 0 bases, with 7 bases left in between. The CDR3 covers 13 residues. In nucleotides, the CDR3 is TGTGCCAGCAGCGAGTTTAGCACAGATACGCAGTATTTT. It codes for CASSEFSTDTQYF. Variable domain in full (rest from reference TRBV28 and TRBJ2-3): DVKVTQSSRYLVKRTGEKVFLECVQDMDHENMFWYRQDPGLGLRLIYFSYDVKMKEKGDIPEGYSVSREKKERFSLILESASTNQTSMYLCASSEFSTDTQYFGPGTRLTVL.

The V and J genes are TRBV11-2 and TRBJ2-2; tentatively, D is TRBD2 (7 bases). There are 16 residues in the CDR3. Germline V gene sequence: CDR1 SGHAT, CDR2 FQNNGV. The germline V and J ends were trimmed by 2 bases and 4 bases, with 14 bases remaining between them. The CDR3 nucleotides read TGTGCCAGCAGCTTATGGTCGGGGGGCAGCACCGGGGAGCTGTTTTTT. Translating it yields CASSLWSGGSTGELFF.

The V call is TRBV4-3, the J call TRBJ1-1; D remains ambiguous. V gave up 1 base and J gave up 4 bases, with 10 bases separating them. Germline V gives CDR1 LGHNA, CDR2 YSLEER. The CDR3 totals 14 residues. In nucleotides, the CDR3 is TGCGCCAGCAGCCAAGCGGAGAGCGGCACTGAAGCTTTCTTT. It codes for CASSQAESGTEAFF.

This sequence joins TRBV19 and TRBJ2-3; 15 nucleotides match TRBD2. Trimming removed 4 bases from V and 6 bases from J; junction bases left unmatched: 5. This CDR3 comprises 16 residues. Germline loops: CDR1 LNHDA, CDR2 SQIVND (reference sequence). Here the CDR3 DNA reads TGTGCCAGTAGTACGGGACTAGCGGGAGGAACGGATACGCAGTATTTT. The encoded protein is CASSTGLAGGTDTQYF.

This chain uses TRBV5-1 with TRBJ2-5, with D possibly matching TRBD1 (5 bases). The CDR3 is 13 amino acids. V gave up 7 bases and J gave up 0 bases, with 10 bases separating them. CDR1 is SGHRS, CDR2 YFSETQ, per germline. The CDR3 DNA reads TGCGCCAGCGGCAGGGTAGACCAAGAGACCCAGTACTTC. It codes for CASGRVDQETQYF.

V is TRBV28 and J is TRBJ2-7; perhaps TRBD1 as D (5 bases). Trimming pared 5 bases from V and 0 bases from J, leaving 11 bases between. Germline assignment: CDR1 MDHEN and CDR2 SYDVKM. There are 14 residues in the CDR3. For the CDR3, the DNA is TGTGCCAGCAGTGACAGTGGAACCTCCTACGAGCAGTACTTC. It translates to CASSDSGTSYEQYF.

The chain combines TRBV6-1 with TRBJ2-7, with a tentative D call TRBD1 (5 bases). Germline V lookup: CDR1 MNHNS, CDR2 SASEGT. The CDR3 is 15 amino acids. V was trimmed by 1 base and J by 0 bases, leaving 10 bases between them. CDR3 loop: CASSEDRWGSYEQYF. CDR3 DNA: TGTGCCAGCAGTGAAGACAGGTGGGGCTCCTACGAGCAGTACTTC.

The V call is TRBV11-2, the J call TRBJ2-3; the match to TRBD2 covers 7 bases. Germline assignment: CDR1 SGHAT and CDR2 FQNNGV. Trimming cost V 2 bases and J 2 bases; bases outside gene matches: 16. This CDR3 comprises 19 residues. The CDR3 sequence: CASSLSAGVREASTDTQYF. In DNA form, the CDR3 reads TGTGCCAGCAGCTTATCGGCGGGAGTAAGGGAGGCCTCCACAGATACGCAGTATTTT.